Below, one TCR beta chain is given with its context. The data were obtained in a study of cytomegalovirus exposure and HLA in healthy donors. CDR1 is MGHRA, CDR2 YSYEKL, per germline. V trimming: 2 bases; J trimming: 7 bases; junction bases outside the gene matches: 4. The CDR3 consists of 15 residues. PCR primers comprised 60 Vbeta and 13 Jbeta primers. TCRdb's table, derived via immunoSEQ multiplex PCR, lists solely in-frame clones and lacks some. The sample gives approximately 86,000 clones, 65% to 80% of which show up once; around 2.9% is in the top ten. The specimen sequenced was PBMCs. This chain links TRBV4-1 with TRBJ2-3, with 12 positions matching TRBD2. The source is a man aged 40-49 years in good health and CMV-seronegative. The CDR3 DNA reads as TGCGCCAGCAGCCAACTAGCGGGGGGGCCCAATACGCAGTATTTT. Amino acid sequence: CASSQLAGGPNTQYF.